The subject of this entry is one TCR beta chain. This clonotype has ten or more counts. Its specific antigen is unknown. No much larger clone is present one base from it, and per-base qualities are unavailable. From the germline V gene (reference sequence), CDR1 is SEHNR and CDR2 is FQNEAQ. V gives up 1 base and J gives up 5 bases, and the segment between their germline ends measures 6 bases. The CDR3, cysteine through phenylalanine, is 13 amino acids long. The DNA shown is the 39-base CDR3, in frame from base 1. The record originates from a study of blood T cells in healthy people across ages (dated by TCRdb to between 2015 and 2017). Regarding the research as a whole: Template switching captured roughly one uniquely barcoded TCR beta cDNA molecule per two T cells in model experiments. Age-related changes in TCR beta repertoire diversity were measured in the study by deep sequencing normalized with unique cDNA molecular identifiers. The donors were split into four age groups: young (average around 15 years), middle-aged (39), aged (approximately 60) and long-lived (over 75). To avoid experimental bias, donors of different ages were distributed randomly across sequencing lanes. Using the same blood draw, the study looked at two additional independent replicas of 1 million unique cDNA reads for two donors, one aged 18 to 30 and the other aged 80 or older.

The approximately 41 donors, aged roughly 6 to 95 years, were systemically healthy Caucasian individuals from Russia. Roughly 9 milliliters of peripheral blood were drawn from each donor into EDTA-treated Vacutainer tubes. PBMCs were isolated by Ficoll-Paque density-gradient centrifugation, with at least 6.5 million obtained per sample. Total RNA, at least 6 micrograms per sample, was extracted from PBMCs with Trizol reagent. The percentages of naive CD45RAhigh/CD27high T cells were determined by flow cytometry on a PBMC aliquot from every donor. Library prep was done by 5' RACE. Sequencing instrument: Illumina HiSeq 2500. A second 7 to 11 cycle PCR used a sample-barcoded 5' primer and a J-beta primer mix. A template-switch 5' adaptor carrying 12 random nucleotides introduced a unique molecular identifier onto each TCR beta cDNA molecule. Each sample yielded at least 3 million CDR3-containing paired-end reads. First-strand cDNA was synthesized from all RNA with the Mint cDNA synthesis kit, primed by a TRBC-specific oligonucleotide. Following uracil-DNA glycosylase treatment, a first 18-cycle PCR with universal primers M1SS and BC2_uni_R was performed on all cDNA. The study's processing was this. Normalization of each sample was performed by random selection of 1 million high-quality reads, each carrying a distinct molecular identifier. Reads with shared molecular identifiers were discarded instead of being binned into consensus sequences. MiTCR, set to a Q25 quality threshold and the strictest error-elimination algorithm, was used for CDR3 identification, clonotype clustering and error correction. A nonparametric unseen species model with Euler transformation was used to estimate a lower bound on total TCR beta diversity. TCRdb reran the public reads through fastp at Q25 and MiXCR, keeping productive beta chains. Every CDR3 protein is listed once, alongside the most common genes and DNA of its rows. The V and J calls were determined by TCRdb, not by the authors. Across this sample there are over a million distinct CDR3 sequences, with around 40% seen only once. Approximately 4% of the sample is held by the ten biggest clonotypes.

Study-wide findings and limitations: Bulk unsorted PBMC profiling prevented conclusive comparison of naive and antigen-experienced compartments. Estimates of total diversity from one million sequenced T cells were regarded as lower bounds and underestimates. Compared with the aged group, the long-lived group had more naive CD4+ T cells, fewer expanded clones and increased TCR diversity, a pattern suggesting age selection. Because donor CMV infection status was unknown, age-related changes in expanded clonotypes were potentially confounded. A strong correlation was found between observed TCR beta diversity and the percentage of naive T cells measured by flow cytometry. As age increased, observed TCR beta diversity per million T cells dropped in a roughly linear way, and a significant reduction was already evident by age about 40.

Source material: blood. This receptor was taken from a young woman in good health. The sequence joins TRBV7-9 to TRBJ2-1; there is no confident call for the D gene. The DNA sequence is TGTGCCAGCAGCTTAGTACCCAACAATGAGCAGTTCTTC. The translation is CASSLVPNNEQFF.